The clone carrying this TCR beta chain has only one observation. Its antigen is as yet unknown. Only in-frame clones appear in the TCRdb table, and some are missing; sequencing was by immunoSEQ multiplex PCR. The sample lists tens of thousands of clones; less than 85% were seen once. The data were taken from a study of radiation and T cells in renal cell carcinoma. Time point reported: blood 2 weeks post-SBRT. The treatment is: 15 Gy SBRT to primary tumor, nephrectomy 4 weeks later. Blood was sampled at baseline, 2 weeks and 4 weeks after SBRT. The tumor was a clear cell renal cell carcinoma. V was trimmed by 3 bases and J by 2 bases, leaving 11 bases between them. Germline CDR1 is SGDLS and CDR2 is YYNGEE. The CDR3 runs to 14 residues. The study's findings and limits: Without pretreatment biopsies, baseline tumor clonotype presence was undetermined. In blood, top tumor clones expanded by 2 weeks, shrinking by 4.

The specimen was blood, collected from a patient whose treatment included radiotherapy and nephrectomy. V is TRBV9 and J is TRBJ1-1; TRBD1 is a possible D gene (5 bases). This sequence originates from a woman aged 70-85 years with renal cell carcinoma. The CDR3 DNA follows: TGTGCCAGCAGCGGCCCAGGGATCAACACTGAAGCTTTCTTT. Protein product: CASSGPGINTEAFF. Drawing the rest from reference TRBV9 and TRBJ1-1, the complete variable domain is DSGVTQTPKHLITATGQRVTLRCSPRSGDLSVYWYQQSLDQGLQFLIQYYNGEERAKGNILERFSAQQFPDLHSELNLSSLELGDSALYFCASSGPGINTEAFFGQGTRLTVV.